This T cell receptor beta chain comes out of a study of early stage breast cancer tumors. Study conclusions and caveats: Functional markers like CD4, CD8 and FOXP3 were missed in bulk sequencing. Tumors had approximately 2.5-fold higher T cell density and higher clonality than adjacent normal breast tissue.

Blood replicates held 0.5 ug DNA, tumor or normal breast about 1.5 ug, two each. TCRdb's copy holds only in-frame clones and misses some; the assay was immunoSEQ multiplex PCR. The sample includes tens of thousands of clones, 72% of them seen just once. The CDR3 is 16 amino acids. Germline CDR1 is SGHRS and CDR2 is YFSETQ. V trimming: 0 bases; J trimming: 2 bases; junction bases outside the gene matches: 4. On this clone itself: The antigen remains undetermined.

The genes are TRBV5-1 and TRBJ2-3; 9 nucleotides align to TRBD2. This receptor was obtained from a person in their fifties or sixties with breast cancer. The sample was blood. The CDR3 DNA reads TGCGCCAGCAGCTTGGTGGCTAGCGGGAACACAGATACGCAGTATTTT. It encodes CASSLVASGNTDTQYF.